This TCR beta chain was captured by sequencing in a study of beta chain features in type 1 diabetes. With respect to this clone: Antigen: not known.

General study findings and limits: Insertion counts at VDJ junctions were lower in type 1 diabetes patients, who also showed more deletions there. Amplification by PCR could prefer shorter templates, with the same effect in patients and controls. The influence of HLA type on TCRB rearrangement stayed undetermined. Type 1 diabetes patients had moderately but significantly shorter TCRB CDR3s in all four CD4+ subsets.

Since all of the isolated RNA was reverse transcribed, expressed TCRB transcripts were what got sequenced. TCRdb's table, derived via immunoSEQ multiplex PCR, lists solely in-frame clones and lacks some. The table has fewer than 450,000 clones, roughly 13% seen once. Per germline, CDR1 SGHAT and CDR2 FQDESV (reference sequence). The CDR3 runs 15 residues. Losses at the gene ends were 5 bases for V and 5 bases for J; bases not matched to a gene: 8. The sequenced material came from naive CD4+ T cells from blood. This sequence originates from a young woman with type 1 diabetes. The chain couples TRBV11-1 to TRBJ2-5, with TRBD1 identical over 10 bases. CDR3 residues: CASSPPGTGDETQYF. CDR3 DNA sequence: TGTGCCAGCAGCCCTCCCGGGACAGGGGACGAGACCCAGTACTTC. Filled out from reference TRBV11-1 and TRBJ2-5, the complete variable domain reads EAEVAQSPRYKITEKSQAVAFWCDPISGHATLYWYRQILGQGPELLVQFQDESVVDDSQLPKDRFSAERLKGVDSTLKIQPAELGDSAMYLCASSPPGTGDETQYFGPGTRLLVL.